This T cell receptor beta chain was obtained from a study of blood T cells in healthy people across ages. Study results and limitations: Unsorted PBMCs blocked a conclusive comparison of naive and antigen-experienced cells. Age advanced and TCR beta diversity per million T cells fell, roughly linearly.

Russia was home to the donors, healthy Caucasian individuals aged roughly 6 to 95. The table lists this clonotype with a few counts. Its antigen remains unknown. CDR1 is MNHEY and CDR2 is SVGAGI in the germline V gene. V was trimmed by 2 bases and J by 1 base, leaving 6 bases between them. There are 14 residues in the CDR3. A second PCR of roughly 7 to 11 cycles used a sample-barcoded 5' primer and a J-beta primer mix. Every cDNA was tagged by a template-switch adaptor with 12 random nucleotides. MiXCR, applied by TCRdb to the 5' RACE reads, yields one record per CDR3 protein. In the table there are 1.4 million to 1.5 million distinct CDR3 sequences, approximately 38% of which are singletons.

The TCR was taken from a woman between 18 and 29 years old in good health. The sequenced sample consisted of blood. The chain joins TRBV6-5 to TRBJ2-4; weak D call: TRBD2 (5 bases). CDR3 sequence (DNA): TGTGCCAGCAGTTACGGGGAGGCCAAAAACATTCAGTACTTC. This gives the protein CASSYGEAKNIQYF.